Sequencing of this T cell receptor beta chain was carried out in a study of cytomegalovirus exposure and HLA in healthy donors (dated by TCRdb to 2017 to 2019). Looking at the study overall: An earlier analysis of around 600 of the donors reported roughly 270 Gb of sequence data and roughly 110 million unique TCR beta sequences from approximately 180 million T cells. The study used immunosequencing to profile the T cell repertoires of more than 650 subjects and linked those repertoires to cytomegalovirus serostatus. Donor age, sex, ethnicity and CMV serostatus were compiled alongside the repertoire data. The number of donors typed differed by locus, with roughly 620-630 for A, B, C, DRB1 and DQB1, over 500 for DQA1, over 600 for DPA1, and some 440 for DPB1. An early release that covered roughly 600 HLA-typed donors contained approximately 290 gigabases of sequencing data and approximately 85 million unique TCR sequences. Genome-wide SNP genotypes for about 55% of the roughly 670 donors were used in a later genetic analysis, which treated that subset as a discovery cohort. The study aimed to test whether signatures of past pathogen exposure could be identified by cataloging public T cell receptors. In a later analysis, previously published TCR beta repertoires from several hundred donors were re-analyzed and high-resolution HLA genotyping was added so that TCR occurrence patterns could be studied. To decide whether each TCR beta V gene segment behaved as functional or pseudogenic, an earlier analysis of 587 of the donors relied on high-throughput TCR beta sequencing. The study combined high-throughput TCR immunosequencing, statistical association of individual TCRs with disease status, and machine learning to predict cytomegalovirus infection status. A handful of DR-DQ haplotypes were treated as single units for association and clustering because of strong linkage in the cohort. Besides the first cohort of 550 to 750 subjects, a separate validation cohort made up of 95 to 150 different subjects was used. All discovery cohort repertoires had been generated using a single sequencing platform. On average, around 200,000 unique TCR beta nucleotide sequences were sequenced per donor among 300 to 500 genotyped donors of the cohort, with approximately 18% of those sequences being non-productive. Of the 300 to 500 genotyped donors, 75% to 85% were placed in the genetic ancestry cluster associated with self-reported Caucasian donors. Both class I and class II loci were covered by HLA typing, at four-digit resolution. Rather than using new phenotypic data, the later analysis identified candidate immune exposures from TCR beta sequences and from how often those sequences occurred across donors.

Library method: the immunoSEQ multiplex PCR assay. For the multiplex PCR, a mixture combining 60 forward primers for TCR Vbeta segments and 13 reverse primers for TCR Jbeta segments was used. The CDR3 region of rearranged TCR beta genes was amplified from genomic DNA with a multiplex PCR assay. The Illumina HiSeq System was used to sequence the amplified TCR beta libraries as 87-base-pair reads. Per the original workflow: A later analysis counted about 82 million unique TCR beta chains across the 670 or so repertoires, and 10 million to 11 million of these chains were shared by at least two donors. Raw reads were error-corrected and collapsed into unique sequences with a nearest-neighbor algorithm that merged closely related sequences to remove PCR and sequencing errors. V, D and J gene segments were assigned by aligning CDR3 sequences to IMGT reference sequences. For a sequence to be retained, a match of at least six nucleotides was required to both a V gene segment and a J gene segment. Rearrangements were classified as productive when the CDR3 lacked stop codons and remained in frame with V and J, and all other rearrangements were classified as non-productive. Following IMGT convention, CDR3 was defined as the stretch from the second conserved V-encoded cysteine up to the conserved J-encoded phenylalanine. Sequences without an unambiguous match to a single V gene segment were excluded from the earlier analysis of a few hundred of the donors. An earlier analysis of a few hundred of the donors classified V segments as functional when productive rearrangements were above 56.7% and as segregating when the standard deviation between donors was above 5%. A statistical classification framework was built for diagnosing cytomegalovirus status from the catalog of TCR beta chain sequences. In a later analysis, TCR nucleotide sequences were compared against IMGT/GENE-DB human TR gene sequences so that V and J genes could be assigned. The TCRdist pipeline was used in a later analysis to assign CDR3 sequences and most-parsimonious VDJ recombination scenarios. A later analysis defined each TCR beta chain by its CDR3 amino acid sequence plus V-gene family, and excluded reads lacking a unique V-gene family. A later analysis removed over 500 highly shared, low-generation-probability nucleotide sequences to deal with suspected cross-contamination and a sequencing artifact. In a later analysis, a clonal expansion index was calculated for each public chain from normalized within-repertoire ranks of inferred template counts. Generation probabilities in a later analysis came from a VDJ recombination model fitted to out-of-frame rearrangements, and those results were checked against IGoR. In a later analysis, hypergeometric tests were used to score TCR-TCR, TCR-HLA and TCR-CMV co-occurrence, with a repertoire-size bias correction applied to TCR pairs. False discovery rates were estimated in a later analysis by permuting HLA or CMV assignments 20 times. A later analysis grouped co-occurring TCRs with DBSCAN, adding TCRdist sequence similarity when clustering within HLA-allele-positive subsets. Co-occurrence clustering excluded repertoires with fewer than 30,000 or more than 120,000 public chains, plus five with anomalous nucleotide sharing. This is the immuneACCESS table as TCRdb keeps it, with only in-frame sequences that have V and J called. A part of the clones is gone; compared with another copy, unresolved V genes explain less than half, and the rest is unexplained. The V and J calls and clone size are taken from that table; D and trimming were inferred from the DNA. Present in this sample are 150,000 to 200,000 clones, roughly 65% of which were seen just once. Around 4% of the sample lies in the top ten.

The CDR3 measures 15 amino acids from cysteine to phenylalanine. Only the CDR3 part of the read is kept: 45 bases, read in frame from the first base. The junction shows trimming of 4 bases on V and 9 bases on J, and the gene matches do not reach 8 bases of it. The germline V gene specifies SNHLY as CDR1 and FYNNEI as CDR2. As to this clone: Its antigen specificity is not known. Qualities for individual bases were not recorded, and no much larger clone is one base off.

The paper as a whole reports these results and caveats: This cohort had only TCR beta chains sequenced, and the lack of alpha or paired-chain data limited which features could be detected. Cytomegalovirus status was reported to be diagnosed by the classifier with high specificity and sensitivity in both the original and validation cohorts. The authors suggested that the approach could potentially be extended to other disease states and immunological phenotypes. In a later analysis, HLA-associated TCR beta chains were found to be more clonally expanded and to have lower generation probabilities than equally common non-associated chains. Because the 87-base-pair reads could not distinguish some IMGT-functional V segments, including TRBV6-2 and TRBV6-3, those segments were excluded. When HLA alleles, especially DR and DQ, strongly co-occurred, attributing TCR associations to individual alleles was difficult. In a later analysis, 15,000 to 20,000 TCR beta sequences were associated with specific HLA alleles at a false discovery rate of 0.05. A later analysis found that most CMV-associated TCR beta chains appeared HLA-restricted, with HLA associations seemingly driven largely by CMV exposure. A later analysis reported that several top co-occurrence clusters appeared linked to parvovirus B19, influenza, CMV and Epstein-Barr virus. Because counts were too low, around 17 rarely observed V segments, including chromosome 9 orphons, were left out of the earlier analysis of about 620 of the donors. In an earlier analysis of 587 of the donors, most TCR beta V segments appeared in productive rearrangements about 90% or about 30% of the time, broadly matching IMGT annotations. In vitro tests confirmed that three of the cytomegalovirus-associated TCR beta chains recognize cytomegalovirus antigens. A later analysis found that TCR association rates varied across HLA loci, with DRB1 alleles showing the most associated TCRs and HLA-C alleles the fewest. The study gave a list of some 150 TCR beta chains associated with cytomegalovirus. Presence/absence analyses assumed roughly uniform sequencing depth across donors, an assumption that may not hold. Correlated functional status among segregating V segments might reflect linkage disequilibrium, but an unknown experimental factor could not be ruled out. Because HLA typing was missing for some donors at each locus, association tests included only the typed subset. A further reported finding was that TCR beta sequences accurately predicted the HLA-A and HLA-B alleles for most subjects in the first cohort. A cluster of highly shared sequence variants was judged likely to represent a technical artifact of the sequencing pipeline. Immune exposure information for the cohort was limited to CMV serostatus. A later genetic analysis reported fewer N-insertions in productive TCRs among donors in an Asian-associated ancestry cluster than the roughly 700-donor mean. While some public TCRs were present in many individuals, most TCR sequences turned up only very rarely across donors. V-gene and J-gene trimming of TCR beta chains was associated with a missense DCLRE1C variant in a later genetic analysis, and the association was replicated in an independent cohort.

The cohort was made up of 666 healthy bone marrow donors. At the time of sampling, every cohort member was nominally healthy, though immune exposures that went unrecorded were likely present. The donor was CMV seropositive and was included in the group of 270 or so seropositive cohort members. A peripheral blood sample was collected from each donor, and TCR beta sequencing was performed on peripheral blood mononuclear cells. Genomic DNA was extracted from the blood cell samples with the Qiagen DNeasy Blood Extraction Kit. In this chain, TRBV2 is recombined with TRBJ2-1, and TRBD2 matches 11 of the central bases. The sample was PBMCs. The TCR sequence derives from a woman between 18 and 29 years old in good health and CMV-seropositive. The CDR3 region: CASSASLAGGFEQFF. The sequenced DNA: TGTGCCAGCAGTGCGTCCCTAGCGGGAGGCTTTGAGCAGTTCTTC.